The clone carrying this TCR beta chain was counted at least ten times. Its specificity is unknown. The record originates from a study of identical twins. TCRdb ran MiXCR on the 5' RACE reads and lists one entry per CDR3 protein. This sample carries approximately 700,000 distinct CDR3 sequences, around 6% of them seen once, and the ten largest clones take about 1.8%. The study's findings and limits: A lower insertion count was a feature of abundant cord blood beta clonotypes, with no such feature in memory repertoires. Out-of-frame TCR alpha sharing in monozygotic twins exceeded recombination model predictions. Invariant populations such as MAIT and iNKT cells could partly muddle zero-insertion analyses.

Germline V CDR1 and CDR2: LNHNV, YYDKDF (reference sequence). J lost 1 base, V lost 0 bases, and 2 bases had no gene match. The CDR3 runs to 16 residues. This TCR was recovered from a man between 18 and 35 years old in good health. The sample comprised naive T cells sorted from blood. The chain carries TRBV15 and TRBJ2-5; 10 bases map to TRBD2. The CDR3 loop is CATSRDLAGAQETQYF. CDR3 coding DNA: TGTGCCACCAGCAGAGATCTAGCGGGAGCCCAAGAGACCCAGTACTTC.